This T cell receptor (beta chain) comes out of a study of blood T cells in healthy people across ages. Overall study findings and caveats: Underestimates were what the diversity estimates from one million T cells were considered to be.

The use of a sample-barcoded 5' primer and a J-beta primer mix characterized a second PCR of 7 to 11 cycles. TCRdb called the 5' RACE reads again in MiXCR, with one record for every CDR3 protein. Among 650,000 to 800,000 distinct CDR3 sequences listed, 40% to 65% were seen once. The CDR3 has 16 amino acids. Germline V gene sequence: CDR1 SGHRS, CDR2 YFSETQ. Notes on this clonotype: What it binds is unknown. A read error may account for a junction end that differs from germline.

The specimen was blood. This rearrangement joins TRBV5-1 to TRBJ1-4; D unresolved. This clonotype was sampled from a woman of 80 years or more in good health. Here the CDR3 DNA reads TGCGCCAGCAGCCCGATACCCGGGTCTCAAAATGAAAAACTGTCTTTT. Encoded protein: CASSPIPGSQNEKLSF.